This TCR beta chain was found in a study of blood T cell repertoires in COVID-19. Clones were sequenced by immunoSEQ multiplex PCR, and TCRdb holds only the in-frame ones, with some missing. The sample includes approximately 160,000 clones, roughly 82% of them seen just once. V was trimmed by 8 bases and J by 0 bases, leaving 8 bases between them. This CDR3 is 13 amino acids long. A few counts support this clone. This sequence originates from a woman between 45 and 60 years old in a cohort sampled during active or convalescent COVID-19. Sequenced sample: peripheral blood. The chain combines TRBV12-3 or TRBV12-4 with TRBJ2-1, with TRBD2 as a possible D gene (6 bases). The CDR3 sequence is CASRGSSYNEQFF. The CDR3 DNA reads TGTGCCAGCCGGGGGAGCTCCTACAATGAGCAGTTCTTC.